This T cell receptor beta chain appears in the sequencing data of a study of radiation and T cells in renal cell carcinoma. Described time point: blood 2 weeks post-SBRT. Documented treatment: 15 Gy SBRT to primary tumor, nephrectomy 4 weeks later. As to this clone: What it recognizes is unknown.

The CDR3 totals 16 residues. V was clipped by 6 bases and J by 3 bases; unmatched bases: 10. Germline V gene lookup returns CDR1 LNHDA and CDR2 SQIVND (reference sequence). Sequencing was performed with immunoSEQ multiplex PCR; in TCRdb, only in-frame clones are kept and a portion is missing. The sample has roughly 80,000 clones; about 86% are singletons. Study-wide findings and caveats: Top tumor clonotypes rose in blood 2 weeks post-radiation, then contracted.

The sequence was obtained from a woman in her 50s with renal cell carcinoma. The chain employs TRBV19 and TRBJ2-5, with TRBD2 identical over 10 bases. Source: blood, taken from a patient whose treatment included radiotherapy and nephrectomy. The CDR3 reads CASSFFTSGGEETQYF. The DNA for the CDR3 is TGTGCCAGTAGCTTCTTTACGAGCGGGGGGGAAGAGACCCAGTACTTC.